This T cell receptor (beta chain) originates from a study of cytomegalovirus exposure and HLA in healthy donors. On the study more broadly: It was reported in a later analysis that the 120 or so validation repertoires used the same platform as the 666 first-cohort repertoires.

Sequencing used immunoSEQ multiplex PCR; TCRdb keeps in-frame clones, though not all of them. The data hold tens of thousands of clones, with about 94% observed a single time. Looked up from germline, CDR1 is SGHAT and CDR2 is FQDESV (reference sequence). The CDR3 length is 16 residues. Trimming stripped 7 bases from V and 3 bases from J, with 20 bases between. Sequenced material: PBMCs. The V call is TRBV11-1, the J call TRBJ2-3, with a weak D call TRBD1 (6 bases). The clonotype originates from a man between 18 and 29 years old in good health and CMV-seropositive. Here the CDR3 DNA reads TGTGCCAGCAACCCCAGGGGTAGGGGTGCGACAGATACGCAGTATTTT. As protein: CASNPRGRGATDTQYF.